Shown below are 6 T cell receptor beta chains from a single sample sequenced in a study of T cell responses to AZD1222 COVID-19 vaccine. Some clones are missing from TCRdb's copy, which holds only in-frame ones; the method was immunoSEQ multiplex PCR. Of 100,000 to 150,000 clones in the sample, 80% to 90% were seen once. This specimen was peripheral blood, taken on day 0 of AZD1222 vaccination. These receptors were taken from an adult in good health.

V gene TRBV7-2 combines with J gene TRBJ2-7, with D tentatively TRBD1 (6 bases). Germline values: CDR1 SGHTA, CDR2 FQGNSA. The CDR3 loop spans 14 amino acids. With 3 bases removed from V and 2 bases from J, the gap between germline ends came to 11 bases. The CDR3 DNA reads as TGTGCCAGCAGCTTGCAACAGGGACCCTACGAGCAGTACTTC. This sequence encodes CASSLQQGPYEQYF.

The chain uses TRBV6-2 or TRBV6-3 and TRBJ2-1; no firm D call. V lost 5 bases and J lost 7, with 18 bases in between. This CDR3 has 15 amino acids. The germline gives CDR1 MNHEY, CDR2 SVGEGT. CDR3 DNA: TGTGCCAGCAGTCCCGGGCCCGTTGTAGGGAATGAGCAGTTCTTC. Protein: CASSPGPVVGNEQFF.

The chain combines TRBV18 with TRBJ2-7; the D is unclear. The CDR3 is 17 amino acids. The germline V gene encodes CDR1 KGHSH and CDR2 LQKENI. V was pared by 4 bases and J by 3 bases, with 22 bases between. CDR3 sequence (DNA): TGTGCCAGCTCACGCAAAGAAGGAATAGATAGGTACTACGAGCAGTACTTC. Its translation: CASSRKEGIDRYYEQYF.

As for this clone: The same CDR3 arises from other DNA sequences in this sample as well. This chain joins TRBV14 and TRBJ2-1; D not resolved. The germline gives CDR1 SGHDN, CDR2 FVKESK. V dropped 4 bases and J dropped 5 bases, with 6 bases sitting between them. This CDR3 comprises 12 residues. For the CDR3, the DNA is TGTGCCAGCAGCCGCATTAACAATGAGCAGTTCTTC. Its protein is CASSRINNEQFF. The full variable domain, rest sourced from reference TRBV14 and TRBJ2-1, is EAGVTQFPSHSVIEKGQTVTLRCDPISGHDNLYWYRRVMGKEIKFLLHFVKESKQDESGMPNNRFLAERTGGTYSTLKVQPAELEDSGVYFCASSRINNEQFFGPGTRLTVL.

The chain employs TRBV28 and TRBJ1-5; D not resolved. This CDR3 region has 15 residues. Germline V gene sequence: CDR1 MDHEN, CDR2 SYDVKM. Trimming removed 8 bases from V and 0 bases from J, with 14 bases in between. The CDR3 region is CASRGEYYSNQPQHF. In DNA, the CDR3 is TGTGCCAGCCGTGGCGAATATTATAGCAATCAGCCCCAGCATTTT.

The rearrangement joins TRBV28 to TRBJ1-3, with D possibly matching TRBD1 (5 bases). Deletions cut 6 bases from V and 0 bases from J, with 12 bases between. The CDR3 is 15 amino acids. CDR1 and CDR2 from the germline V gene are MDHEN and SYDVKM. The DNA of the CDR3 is TGTGCCAGCAGCCCGGCCAGGGCCTCTGGAAACACCATATATTTT. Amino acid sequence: CASSPARASGNTIYF.